This TCR beta chain derives from a study of OX40 agonist ivuxolimab in advanced cancers. Comment on this clone: Its antigen remains unidentified.

Regarding the study as a whole: Partial responders at 0.1-3.0 mg/kg had among the lowest clonal expansion. Compared with CD4+, CD8+ T cells on average had more expanded clones.

The repertoire was sequenced with immunoSEQ multiplex PCR; TCRdb's copy has only in-frame clones and lacks some. The data contain 35,000 to 45,000 clones, around 83% of them seen just once; the ten biggest clones take up under 25%. The receptor's source is an adult with an advanced solid tumor such as melanoma, head and neck, liver or kidney cancer. The sample consisted of CD4+ or CD8+ T cells sorted from blood, taken in a trial of the OX40 agonist ivuxolimab.

CDR3 residues: CASSSGQGASGYTF. CDR3 DNA sequence: TGTGCCAGCAGCTCGGGACAGGGGGCGAGTGGCTACACCTTC. The V gene is TRBV7-6, the J gene TRBJ1-2, with 12 positions matching TRBD1. The CDR3 runs to 14 residues. The trim removed 4 bases at V and 7 bases at J, leaving 4 bases unmatched. Germline-derived CDR1 and CDR2 are SGHVS and FNYEAQ.